This TCR beta chain was obtained from a study of T cells in Graves' hyperthyroidism and ophthalmopathy. Isolation of PBMCs was performed on around 10 ml fresh peripheral blood. This clonotype was seen only a few times. Its antigen remains unidentified. Amplified regions were TCR beta CDR3 sequences from RNA transcripts. HTBI primers drove first-round RT-PCR of the TCR CDR3. TCRdb recomputed calls from the multiplex PCR reads with MiXCR, one row per CDR3 protein. The sample holds some 490,000 distinct CDR3 sequences, roughly 15% seen once. Findings of the study overall: Model-based prediction identified ophthalmopathy a median approximately 6 months prior to its onset. In the blood, most expanded thyroid clonotypes above 0.001 appeared as well.

Sequenced input: blood. This sequence originates from a woman between 25 and 40 years old with Graves' ophthalmopathy.

The CDR3 loop reads CASSTPGLAGEELFF. In DNA form, the CDR3 reads TGTGCCAGCAGTACGCCGGGACTAGCGGGAGAGGAGCTGTTTTTT. This sequence joins TRBV28 and TRBJ2-2, with 14 bases identical to TRBD2. The germline V gene has CDR1 MDHEN and CDR2 SYDVKM. The ends lost 5 bases at V and 10 bases at J; junction bases unmatched: 6. The CDR3 totals 15 residues.